This T cell receptor beta chain originates from a study of identical twins' blood T cells. Study-wide findings and caveats: Each donor's most abundant TCRbeta clonotypes shared more CDR3 sequences with her twin than unrelated donors.

Original processing methods: Each donor had about 90,000 to nearly 550,000 clonotypes. TCRdb re-derived calls from the 5' RACE reads in MiXCR, one entry per CDR3 protein. The V and J calls shown here were made by TCRdb, not taken from the authors' results. The profile shows roughly 380,000 distinct CDR3 sequences, roughly 31% of them singletons. This clonotype showed up just a few times. Its antigen is not identified. Germline-derived CDR1 and CDR2 are DFQATT and SNEGSKA (reference sequence). The CDR3 sequence is 14 residues long. The trim removed 3 bases at V and 2 bases at J, leaving 7 bases unmatched.

The sample taken for sequencing was PBMCs. The TCR was taken from a woman aged 18 to 55 in good health. V and J are TRBV20-1 and TRBJ2-7, with 7 nucleotides matching TRBD1. Here the CDR3 reads CSARVQGLTYEQYF. The CDR3 nucleotides are TGCAGTGCTAGGGTACAGGGGCTAACCTACGAGCAGTACTTC.